Below, one TCR beta chain is given with its context. Its antigen is undetermined. This sample is drawn from a study of human versus mouse CDR3 diversity and MHC coevolution. Overall study context: Reported immunoSEQ sensitivity was one in 200,000 T cells, with reduced amplification bias. Between about 5.5 x 10^6 and 1.8 x 10^7 valid reads came from each sample.

The study, taken as a whole, reports: More than 5 MHC II alleles selected the human T cells. About 1.6 million TCR beta clonotypes were estimated for humans, the largest repertoire.

Clones were read by immunoSEQ multiplex PCR, and TCRdb kept only the in-frame ones, dropping some. The sample includes tens of thousands of clones, roughly 90% of them seen just once. The V and J ends lost 3 bases and 1 base, in that order; junction bases with no gene match: 4. Germline V gene sequence: CDR1 GTSNPN, CDR2 SVGIG (reference sequence). The CDR3 loop spans 15 amino acids. The sequence was collected from a person aged 25 to 75 in good health. The material sequenced was naive CD4+ T cells from blood. The subset is: CD45RO-negative CD62L-positive naive CD4 T cells. The genes are TRBV30 and TRBJ2-1; TRBD2 aligns across 9 bases. The CDR3 region has the DNA TGTGCCTGGAGGGTTAGCGGGAGTTCCTACAATGAGCAGTTCTTC. It translates to CAWRVSGSSYNEQFF.